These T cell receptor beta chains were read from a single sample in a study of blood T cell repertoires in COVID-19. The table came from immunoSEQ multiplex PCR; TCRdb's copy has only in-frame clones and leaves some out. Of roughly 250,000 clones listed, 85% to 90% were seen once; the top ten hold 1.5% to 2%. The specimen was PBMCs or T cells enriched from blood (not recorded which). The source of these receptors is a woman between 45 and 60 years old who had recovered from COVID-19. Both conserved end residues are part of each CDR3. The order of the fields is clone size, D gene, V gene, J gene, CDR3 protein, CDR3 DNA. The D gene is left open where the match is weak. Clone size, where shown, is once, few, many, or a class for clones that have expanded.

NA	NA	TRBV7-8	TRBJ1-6	CASSQRRNSPLHF	TGTGCCAGCAGCCAAAGGCGGAATTCACCCCTCCACTTT
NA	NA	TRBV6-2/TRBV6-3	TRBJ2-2	CASSYSFTGTRIGELFF	TGTGCCAGCAGTTACTCGTTTACAGGGACCCGTATTGGGGAGCTGTTTTTT
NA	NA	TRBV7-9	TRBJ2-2	CASSSSAGGELFF	TGTGCCAGCAGCTCTTCCGCGGGGGGGGAGCTGTTTTTT
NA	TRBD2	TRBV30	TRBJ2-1	CAWAPGLAGGGGEQFF	TGTGCCTGGGCCCCGGGACTAGCGGGAGGGGGAGGGGAGCAGTTCTTC
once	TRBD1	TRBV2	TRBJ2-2	CASRTDRGAGELFF	TGTGCCAGCAGGACAGACAGGGGAGCCGGGGAGCTGTTTTTT
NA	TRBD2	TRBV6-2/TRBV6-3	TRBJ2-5	CASSPTSGRALVETQYF	TGTGCCAGCAGTCCGACTAGCGGGAGGGCATTAGTTGAGACCCAGTACTTC
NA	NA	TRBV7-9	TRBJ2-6	CASSSSLLGLPPQLNVLTF	TGTGCCAGCAGCTCTTCCTTGTTGGGACTCCCGCCTCAACTCAACGTCCTGACTTTC
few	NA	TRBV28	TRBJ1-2	CASSLDGRYDYGYTF	TGTGCCAGCAGTTTGGATGGGAGGTACGACTATGGCTACACCTTC
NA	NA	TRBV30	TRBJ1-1	CAWSVLGRGMPEAFF	TGTGCCTGGAGTGTACTGGGAAGGGGGATGCCTGAAGCTTTCTTT
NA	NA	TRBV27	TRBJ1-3	CASSLGAAGNTIYF	TGTGCCAGCAGTTTAGGGGCTGCTGGAAACACCATATATTTT
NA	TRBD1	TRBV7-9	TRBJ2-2	CASGTGTGFTGELFF	TGTGCCAGCGGGACCGGGACAGGGTTTACCGGGGAGCTGTTTTTT
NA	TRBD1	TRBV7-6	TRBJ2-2	CASSNPRGQGFNTGELFF	TGTGCCAGCAGCAACCCGCGGGGACAGGGTTTTAACACCGGGGAGCTGTTTTTT
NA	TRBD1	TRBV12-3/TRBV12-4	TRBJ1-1	CASSLWDRLEAFF	TGTGCCAGCAGTTTATGGGACAGGCTTGAAGCTTTCTTT
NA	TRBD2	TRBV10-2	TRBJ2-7	CASSDSSGRLYEQYF	TGCGCCAGCAGTGATTCTAGCGGGAGGTTGTACGAGCAGTACTTC
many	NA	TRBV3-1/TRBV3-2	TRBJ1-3	CASSSQGSSSGNTIYF	TGTGCCAGCAGCTCACAGGGATCCTCCTCTGGAAACACCATATATTTT
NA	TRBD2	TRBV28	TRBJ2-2	CASNIGLAGGPGGTGELFF	TGTGCCAGCAACATCGGGCTAGCGGGAGGGCCGGGTGGCACCGGGGAGCTGTTTTTT
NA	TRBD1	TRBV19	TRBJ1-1	CASSIYGTANTEAFF	TGTGCCAGTAGTATTTACGGGACAGCTAACACTGAAGCTTTCTTT
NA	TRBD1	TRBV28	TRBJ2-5	CASSSTGGEETQYF	TGTGCCAGCAGTTCAACAGGGGGCGAAGAGACCCAGTACTTC
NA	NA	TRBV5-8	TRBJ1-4	CASSLRAGGTNEKLFF	TGTGCCAGCAGCTTGCGAGCAGGAGGTACTAATGAAAAACTGTTTTTT
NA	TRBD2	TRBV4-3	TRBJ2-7	CASSQDSGYEQYF	TGCGCCAGCAGCCAAGATAGCGGGTACGAGCAGTACTTC
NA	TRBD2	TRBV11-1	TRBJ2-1	CASSLGTRHEQFF	TGTGCCAGCAGCTTAGGGACTAGACATGAGCAGTTCTTC
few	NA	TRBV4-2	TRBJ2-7	CASSQASGYEQYF	TGTGCCAGCAGCCAAGCCAGCGGCTACGAGCAGTACTTC
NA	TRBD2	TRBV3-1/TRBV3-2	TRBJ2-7	CASSPPSGSGRYEQYF	TGTGCCAGCAGCCCCCCCTCGGGTAGCGGGCGCTACGAGCAGTACTTC
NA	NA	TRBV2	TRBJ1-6	CASSEADRYNSPLHF	TGTGCCAGCAGTGAAGCGGACAGATATAATTCACCCCTCCACTTT
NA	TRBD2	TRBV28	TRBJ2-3	CASSSPAGGITDTQYF	TGTGCCAGCAGTTCCCCAGCGGGAGGGATAACAGATACGCAGTATTTT
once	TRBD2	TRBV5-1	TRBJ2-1	CASSPAGLTYNEQFF	TGCGCCAGCAGCCCAGCGGGGCTTACATACAATGAGCAGTTCTTC
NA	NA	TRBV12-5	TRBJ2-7	CASGFAPSDEQYF	TGTGCTAGTGGTTTTGCCCCCTCGGACGAGCAGTACTTC
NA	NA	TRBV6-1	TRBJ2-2	CASNEFQSNTGELFF	TGTGCCAGCAATGAATTCCAATCGAACACCGGGGAGCTGTTTTTT